Reported below is one T cell receptor beta chain. Antigen specificity is unknown. The source of the sample is a study of cytomegalovirus exposure and HLA in healthy donors. Whole-study results and caveats: Researchers counted around 180 TCR beta chains as cytomegalovirus-associated.

Germline assignment: CDR1 LGHNA and CDR2 YNFKEQ. The CDR3 spans 16 residues. V shed 0 bases, J shed 6 bases, and the junction held 4 bases outside the gene matches. Generated by immunoSEQ multiplex PCR, the TCRdb table keeps only in-frame clones and is missing some. The repertoire has about 250,000 clones, roughly 84% of them found once; the top ten carry 12%. Donors came from a validation cohort of over 100 subjects, distinct from the first 666-subject cohort. Sequenced input: PBMCs. This TCR was sampled from a man aged 18 to 29 in good health and CMV-seropositive. The gene calls are TRBV4-2 and TRBJ2-2, with 10 bases that match TRBD2. CDR3 nucleotides: TGTGCCAGCAGCCAAGATCTCAGCGGGAGGGCCGGGGAGCTGTTTTTT. Its translation: CASSQDLSGRAGELFF.